This TCR beta chain was sequenced during a study of shared clonotypes between healthy human individuals. How the authors handled the data: Because ImmunoSEQ provided only junction sequences with no quality scores, the filtering differed. Assay: immunoSEQ multiplex PCR; the TCRdb copy retains only in-frame clones and omits some. The V and J calls and the clone size are those of that table, but D and trimming were determined from the DNA. The table includes around 2.5 million clones, under 95% detected once. Subsets obtained from CD4+ cells comprised CD45RA+ naive and CD45RA-negative memory cells. Deletions cut 1 base from V and 0 bases from J, with 10 bases between. Germline V gene data show CDR1 as KGHSH and CDR2 as LQKENI. This CDR3 is 16 amino acids long.

This chain connects TRBV18 to TRBJ1-3; the D gene is possibly TRBD1 (5 bases). Material: naive CD4+ T cells from PBMCs. Subset of the sample: CD45RA+ positively selected. The clonotype comes from a man younger than 30 in good health. Some clones in this sample may be carry-over from other donors' samples. This CDR3 is CASSPRDLSSGNTIYF. CDR3 nucleotides: TGTGCCAGCTCACCACGGGACTTGAGCTCTGGAAACACCATATATTTT.